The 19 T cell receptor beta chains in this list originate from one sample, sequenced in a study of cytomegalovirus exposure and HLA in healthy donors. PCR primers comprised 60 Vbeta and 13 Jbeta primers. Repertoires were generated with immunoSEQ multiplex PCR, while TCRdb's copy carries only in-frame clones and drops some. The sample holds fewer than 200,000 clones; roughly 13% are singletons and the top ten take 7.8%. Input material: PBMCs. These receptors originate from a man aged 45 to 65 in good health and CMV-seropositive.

The CDR3 DNA follows: TGTGCCAGCAGTTTCGGACAGGCGAATGAGCAGTTCTTC. Translating it yields CASSFGQANEQFF. The chain joins TRBV28 to TRBJ2-1; 7 bases match TRBD1. V shed 3 bases, J shed 7 bases, and the junction held 3 bases outside the gene matches. Germline V gives CDR1 MDHEN, CDR2 SYDVKM. The CDR3 has 13 residues.

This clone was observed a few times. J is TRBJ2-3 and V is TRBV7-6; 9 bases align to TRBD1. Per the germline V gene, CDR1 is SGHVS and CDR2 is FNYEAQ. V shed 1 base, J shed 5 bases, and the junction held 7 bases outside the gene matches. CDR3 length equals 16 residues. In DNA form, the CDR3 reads TGTGCCAGCAGCTTAGGTACAGGGACAGGGAAAGATACGCAGTATTTT. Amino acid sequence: CASSLGTGTGKDTQYF.

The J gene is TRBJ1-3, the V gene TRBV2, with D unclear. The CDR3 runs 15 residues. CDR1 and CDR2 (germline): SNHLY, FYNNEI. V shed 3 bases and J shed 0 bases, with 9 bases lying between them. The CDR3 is CASSDQVSSGNTIYF. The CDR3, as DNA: TGTGCCAGCAGTGACCAGGTTTCCTCTGGAAACACCATATATTTT.

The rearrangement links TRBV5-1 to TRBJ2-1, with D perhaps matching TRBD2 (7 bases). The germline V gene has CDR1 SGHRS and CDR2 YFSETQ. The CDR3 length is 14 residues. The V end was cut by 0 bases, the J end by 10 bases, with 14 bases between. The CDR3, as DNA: TGCGCCAGCAGCTTGGGTGGGGGGGCGAGAGAGCAGTTCTTC. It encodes CASSLGGGAREQFF. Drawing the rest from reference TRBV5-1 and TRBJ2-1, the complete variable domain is KAGVTQTPRYLIKTRGQQVTLSCSPISGHRSVSWYQQTPGQGLQFLFEYFSETQRNKGNFPGRFSGRQFSNSRSEMNVSTLELGDSALYLCASSLGGGAREQFFGPGTRLTVL.

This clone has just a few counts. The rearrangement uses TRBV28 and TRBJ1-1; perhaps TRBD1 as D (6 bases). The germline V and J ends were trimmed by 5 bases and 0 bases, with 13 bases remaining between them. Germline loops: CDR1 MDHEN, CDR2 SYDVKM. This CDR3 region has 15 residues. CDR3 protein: CASSPQGPLNTEAFF. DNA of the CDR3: TGTGCCAGCAGTCCCCAGGGGCCCCTGAACACTGAAGCTTTCTTT.

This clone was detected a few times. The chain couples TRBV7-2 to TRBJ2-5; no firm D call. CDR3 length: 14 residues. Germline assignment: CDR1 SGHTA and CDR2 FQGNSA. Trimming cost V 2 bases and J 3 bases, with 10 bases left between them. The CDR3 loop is CASSLMVQKETQYF. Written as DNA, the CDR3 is TGTGCCAGCAGCTTAATGGTACAGAAAGAGACCCAGTACTTC.

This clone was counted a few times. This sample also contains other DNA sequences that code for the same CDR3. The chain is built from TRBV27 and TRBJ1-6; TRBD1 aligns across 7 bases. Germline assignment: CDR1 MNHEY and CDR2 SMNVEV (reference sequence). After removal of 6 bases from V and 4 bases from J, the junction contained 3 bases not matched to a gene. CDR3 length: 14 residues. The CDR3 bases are TGTGCCAGCAGCCCGGGACAGTATAATTCACCCCTCCACTTT. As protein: CASSPGQYNSPLHF.

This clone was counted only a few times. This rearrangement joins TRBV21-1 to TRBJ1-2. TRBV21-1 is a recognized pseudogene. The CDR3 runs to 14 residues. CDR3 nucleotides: TGTGCCAGCAGCCCGGGAACGGGTGCCTATGGCTACACCTTC. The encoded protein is CASSPGTGAYGYTF.

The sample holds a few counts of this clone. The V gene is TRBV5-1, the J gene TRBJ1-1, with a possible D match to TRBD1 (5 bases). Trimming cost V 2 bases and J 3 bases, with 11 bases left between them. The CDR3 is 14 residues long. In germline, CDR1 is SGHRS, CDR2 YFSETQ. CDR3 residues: CASSFRQIDTEAFF. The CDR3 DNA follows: TGCGCCAGCAGCTTTAGACAGATTGACACTGAAGCTTTCTTT.

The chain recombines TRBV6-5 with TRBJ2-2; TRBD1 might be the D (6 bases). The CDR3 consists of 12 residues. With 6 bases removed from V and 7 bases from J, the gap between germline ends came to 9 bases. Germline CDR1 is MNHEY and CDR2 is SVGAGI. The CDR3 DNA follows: TGTGCCAGCAGGGCAGGGGTCGGGGAGCTGTTTTTT. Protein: CASRAGVGELFF.

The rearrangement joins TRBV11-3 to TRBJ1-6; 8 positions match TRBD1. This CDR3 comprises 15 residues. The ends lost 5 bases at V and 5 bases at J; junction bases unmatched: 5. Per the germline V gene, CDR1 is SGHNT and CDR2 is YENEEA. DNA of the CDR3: TGTGCCAGCAGCCCCCGCAGGGGGCATAATTCACCCCTCCACTTT. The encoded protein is CASSPRRGHNSPLHF. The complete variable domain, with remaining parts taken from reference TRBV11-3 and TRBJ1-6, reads EAGVVQSPRYKIIEKKQPVAFWCNPISGHNTLYWYLQNLGQGPELLIRYENEEAVDDSQLPKDRFSAERLKGVDSTLKIQPAELGDSAVYLCASSPRRGHNSPLHFGNGTRLTVT.

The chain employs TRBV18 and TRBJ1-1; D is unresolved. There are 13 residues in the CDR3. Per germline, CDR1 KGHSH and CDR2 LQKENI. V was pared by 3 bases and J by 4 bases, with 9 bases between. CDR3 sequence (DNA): TGTGCCAGCTCACCCCTGAAGAGCACTGAAGCTTTCTTT. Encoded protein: CASSPLKSTEAFF.

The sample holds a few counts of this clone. The CDR3 sequence is CASSLVSGGPYGYTF. The CDR3 region has the DNA TGCGCCAGCAGCCTCGTGAGCGGGGGACCTTATGGCTACACCTTC. The genes are TRBV4-1 and TRBJ1-2; a weak D match, TRBD1 (5 bases). This CDR3 comprises 15 residues. The ends were cut back, 4 bases at V and 5 bases at J, with 17 bases in the middle. Germline values: CDR1 MGHRA, CDR2 YSYEKL.

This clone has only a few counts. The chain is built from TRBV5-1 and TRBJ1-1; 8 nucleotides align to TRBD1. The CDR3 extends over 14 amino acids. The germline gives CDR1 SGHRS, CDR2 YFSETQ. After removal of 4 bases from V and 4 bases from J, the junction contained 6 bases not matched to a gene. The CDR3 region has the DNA TGCGCCAGCAGCGGGGGACAGGTGGTCACTGAAGCTTTCTTT. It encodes CASSGGQVVTEAFF.

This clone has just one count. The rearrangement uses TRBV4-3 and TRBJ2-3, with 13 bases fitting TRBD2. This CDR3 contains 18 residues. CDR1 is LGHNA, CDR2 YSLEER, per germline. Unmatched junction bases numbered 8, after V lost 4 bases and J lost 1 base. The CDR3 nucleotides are TGCGCCAGCAGCCTCTCGGGACTAGCGGGGCCCGGCACAGATACGCAGTATTTT. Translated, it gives CASSLSGLAGPGTDTQYF.

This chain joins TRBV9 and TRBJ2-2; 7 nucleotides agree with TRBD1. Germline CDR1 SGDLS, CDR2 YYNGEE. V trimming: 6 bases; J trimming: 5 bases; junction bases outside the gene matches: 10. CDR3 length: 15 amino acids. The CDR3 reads CASIGGRVVTGELFF. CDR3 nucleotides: TGTGCCAGCATAGGGGGCAGGGTAGTAACCGGGGAGCTGTTTTTT.

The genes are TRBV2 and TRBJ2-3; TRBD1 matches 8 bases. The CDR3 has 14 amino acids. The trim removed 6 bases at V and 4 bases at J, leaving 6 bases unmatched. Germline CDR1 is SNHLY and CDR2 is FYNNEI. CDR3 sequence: CASSLDRGADTQYF. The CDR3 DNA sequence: TGTGCCAGCAGCCTCGACAGGGGAGCAGATACGCAGTATTTT.

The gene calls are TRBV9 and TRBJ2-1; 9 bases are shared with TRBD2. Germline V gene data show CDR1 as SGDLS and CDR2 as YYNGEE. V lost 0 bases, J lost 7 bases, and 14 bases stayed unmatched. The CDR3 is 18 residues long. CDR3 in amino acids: CASSVADKPRGGRNEQFF. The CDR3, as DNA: TGTGCCAGCAGCGTAGCGGATAAACCGCGGGGGGGGCGGAATGAGCAGTTCTTC.

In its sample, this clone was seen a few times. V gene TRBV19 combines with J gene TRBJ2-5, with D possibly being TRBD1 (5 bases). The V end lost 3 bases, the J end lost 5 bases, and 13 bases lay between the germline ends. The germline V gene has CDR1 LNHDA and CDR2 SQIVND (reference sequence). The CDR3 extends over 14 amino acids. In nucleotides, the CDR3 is TGTGCCAGTAGTATCGGCAGGGTCGGGGAGACCCAGTACTTC. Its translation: CASSIGRVGETQYF.